This TCR beta chain was sequenced during a study of cytomegalovirus exposure and HLA in healthy donors. Overall study context: Around 81% of around 390 genotyped donors fell in the Caucasian-associated ancestry cluster.

Deletions cut 5 bases from V and 2 bases from J, with 10 bases between. This CDR3 has 13 amino acids. Germline-derived CDR1 and CDR2 are SGHDT and YYEEEE. Whole-study findings and limits: Some segments of the V type, notably TRBV6-2 and TRBV6-3, were excluded as indistinguishable. HLA alleles showed associations with some 17,000 TCR beta sequences in a later analysis, at a 0.05 false discovery rate.

With respect to this clone: Its antigen is unidentified.

With 60 Vbeta and 13 Jbeta primers, the PCR was carried out. Profiled with immunoSEQ multiplex PCR; TCRdb holds only in-frame clones, not every one. In the table there are about 190,000 clones, around 83% of which are singletons. The source of this sequence is a man between 35 and 55 years old in good health and CMV-seropositive. This chain joins TRBV5-6 and TRBJ1-1, with a tentative D call TRBD1 (6 bases). What was sequenced was PBMCs. The CDR3 loop reads CASRQGPNTEAFF. The CDR3 DNA reads TGTGCCAGCAGGCAGGGGCCAAACACTGAAGCTTTCTTT.